This T cell receptor (beta chain) came from a study of T cell responses to AZD1222 COVID-19 vaccine. The CDR3 extends over 16 amino acids. Germline values: CDR1 SGHDN, CDR2 FVKESK. J gave up 7 bases and V 0 bases, and 8 bases lay outside the gene matches. On this clone itself: Its antigen is undetermined.

General study findings and limits: None of the repertoires were sampled until the peak T cell response had passed. Clonal diversity was possibly underestimated, and the donors were mostly white British, with more females.

The data were produced by immunoSEQ multiplex PCR, yet TCRdb's version contains in-frame clones alone and is incomplete. Seen here are 150,000 to 200,000 clones, 85% to 90% observed once, and the top ten hold 1.5% to 2%. The source of this sequence is an adult in good health. This specimen was peripheral blood, taken on day 0 of AZD1222 vaccination. The chain carries TRBV14 and TRBJ1-4; 7 bases agree with TRBD1. CDR3 residues: CASSQEAQGVREKLFF. CDR3 coding DNA: TGTGCCAGCAGCCAAGAAGCGCAGGGGGTTCGTGAAAAACTGTTTTTT.